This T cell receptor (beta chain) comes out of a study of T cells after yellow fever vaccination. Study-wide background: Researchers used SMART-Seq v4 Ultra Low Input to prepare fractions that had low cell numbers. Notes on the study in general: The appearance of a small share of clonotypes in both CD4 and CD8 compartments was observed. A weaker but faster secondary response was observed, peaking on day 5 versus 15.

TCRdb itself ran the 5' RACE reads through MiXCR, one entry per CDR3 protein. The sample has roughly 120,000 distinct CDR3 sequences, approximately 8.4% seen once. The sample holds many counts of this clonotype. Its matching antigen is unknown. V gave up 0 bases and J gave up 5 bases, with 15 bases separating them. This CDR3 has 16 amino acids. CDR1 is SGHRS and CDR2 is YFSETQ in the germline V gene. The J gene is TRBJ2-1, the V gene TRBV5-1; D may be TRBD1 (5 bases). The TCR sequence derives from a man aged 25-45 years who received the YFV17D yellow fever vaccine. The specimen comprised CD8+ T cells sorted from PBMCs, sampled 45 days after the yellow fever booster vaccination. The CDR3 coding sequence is TGCGCCAGCAGCTTGGTGTACGCAGGGCCGGACAATGAGCAGTTCTTC. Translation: CASSLVYAGPDNEQFF.